The sample holds a few counts of the clone carrying this TCR beta chain. The antigen remains undetermined. The CDR3 totals 12 residues. Germline CDR1 MDHEN, CDR2 SYDVKM. V was pared by 3 bases and J by 16 bases, with 16 bases between. Library construction involved attaching unique molecular identifiers to individual cDNA molecules, which allowed quantitative, reproducible TCR counting. In the authors' methods: Samples ranged from roughly 20,000 to 750,000 TCRs, with a median of approximately 90,000. One entry per CDR3 protein results from TCRdb running MiXCR on the RACE reads. The V and J calls here are based on TCRdb, not the publication. The data contain 85,000 to 95,000 distinct CDR3 sequences, roughly 8.5% of them seen just once; the ten biggest clones take up about 3.1%. As for time point: healthy volunteer bleed at 2 weeks. From whole blood left unfractionated, total RNA was extracted. These data originate in a study of human T cells and chemical hapten exposure. Background on the study: TCR yields differed between samples (mainly from small differences in pooled library volume). Whole-study findings and limits: TCRs above 1 in 1000 frequency did not change with DPC sensitization.

The chain uses TRBV28 and TRBJ2-4; D may be TRBD1 (5 bases). The sequencing input was whole blood. This receptor was taken from a female donor in good health. Some clones in this sample may be carry-over from other donors' samples. The CDR3 DNA sequence: TGTGCCAGCAGTTTCGGGTCTCAAAGGGGATACTTC. Its protein product is CASSFGSQRGYF.